Below are 28 T cell receptor beta chains sequenced from a single sample in a study of post-analysis software for immune sequencing data (dated by TCRdb to between 2015 and 2016). The paper as a whole reports these results and caveats: Significantly higher frequencies in patients than in controls were found for several TRBV segments, including TRBV5-6, TRBV5-1 and TRBV20-1.

Their target antigens are unknown. Receptor libraries were prepared by PCR. Sequencing used an Illumina HiSeq 2500. Unique molecular identifiers were incorporated into TCR beta cDNA libraries to reduce PCR and sequencing biases. Starting from the raw public reads, TCRdb applied fastp trimming at Q25, assembled clones with MiXCR and retained in-frame beta chains. Here each entry gathers all rows of one CDR3 protein and keeps the most common genes and DNA. This sample comprises more than 450,000 distinct CDR3 sequences, 30% to 40% of them detected only once. The ten biggest clones cover around 6% of the sample. Sequencing was done on a sample of blood. Source of these receptors: a girl aged 2 to 17 with multiple sclerosis.

The chain joins TRBV7-9 to TRBJ1-1; D gene ambiguous. The V and J ends lost 11 bases and 4 bases respectively, with 20 bases between them. Germline CDR1 reads SEHNR; CDR2 reads FQNEAQ (reference sequence). The CDR3 has 14 amino acids. CDR3 region: CAAIQLRVLTEAFF. CDR3 bases: TGTGCCGCCATTCAGCTTCGGGTTCTCACTGAAGCTTTCTTT.

Notes on this clonotype: The junction differs from germline at one of its ends, possibly a read error. Here the CDR3 reads CAGSLTTGWYEQYF. The CDR3 region has the DNA TGTGCCGGCAGCTTGACGACAGGGTGGTACGAGCAGTACTTC. The rearrangement uses TRBV7-2 and TRBJ2-5; 7 bases align to TRBD1. The J call is doubtful: the DNA matches TRBJ2-7 better. The CDR3 sequence is 14 residues long. CDR1 SGHTA and CDR2 FQGNSA come from the germline V gene.

This clonotype was observed a few times. The chain uses TRBV7-9 and TRBJ2-6, with TRBD1 identical over 10 bases. This CDR3 has 19 amino acids. From germline, CDR1 is SEHNR and CDR2 FQNEAQ (reference sequence). V trimming: 4 bases; J trimming: 0 bases; junction bases outside the gene matches: 9. The CDR3 here is CASSSGWDRGDSGANVLTF. Written as DNA, the CDR3 is TGTGCCAGCAGCTCCGGGTGGGACAGGGGAGACTCTGGGGCCAACGTCCTGACTTTC. The entire variable domain, with the rest obtained from reference TRBV7-9 and TRBJ2-6, is as follows: DTGVSQNPRHKITKRGQNVTFRCDPISEHNRLYWYRQTLGQGPEFLTYFQNEAQLEKSRLLSDRFSAERPKGSFSTLEIQRTEQGDSAMYLCASSSGWDRGDSGANVLTFGAGSRLTVL.

This clonotype turned up a few times. The chain links TRBV5-4 to TRBJ2-5; the match to TRBD2 covers 10 bases. The ends lost 4 bases at V and 2 bases at J; junction bases unmatched: 14. The CDR3 consists of 18 residues. Germline-derived CDR1 and CDR2 are SGHNT and YYREEE (reference sequence). CDR3 DNA: TGTGCCAGCAGCCCTGAGGTAGCGGGGGGCCGTCGACAAGAGACCCAGTACTTC. Its translation is CASSPEVAGGRRQETQYF. Full variable domain (missing parts from reference TRBV5-4 and TRBJ2-5): ETGVTQSPTHLIKTRGQQVTLRCSSQSGHNTVSWYQQALGQGPQFIFQYYREEENGRGNFPPRFSGLQFPNYSSELNVNALELDDSALYLCASSPEVAGGRRQETQYFGPGTRLLVL.

This clonotype has only one observation. A read error may account for a junction end that differs from germline. This chain joins TRBV5-1 and TRBJ2-1; D ambiguous. Germline assignment: CDR1 SGHRS and CDR2 YFSETQ. The CDR3 spans 15 residues. The CDR3 here is CASGPSTLSYNEQFF. The CDR3 DNA follows: TGCGCCAGCGGACCTTCAACGCTCTCCTACAACGAGCAGTTCTTC.

This clonotype was picked up a small number of times. The gene calls are TRBV20-1 and TRBJ2-7; possible D gene TRBD2, 6 bases. The CDR3 contains 15 residues. The ends were cut back, 1 base at V and 0 bases at J, with 13 bases in the middle. The germline gives CDR1 DFQATT, CDR2 SNEGSKA (reference sequence). CDR3 sequence reads: CSARASEGYSYEQYF. CDR3 nucleotides: TGCAGTGCTAGAGCGTCGGAGGGTTACTCCTACGAGCAGTACTTC.

In its sample, this clonotype was seen a few times. The chain couples TRBV7-2 to TRBJ1-2, with D tentatively TRBD1 (6 bases). Trimming removed 2 bases at V and 8 bases at J, with 12 bases between. CDR3 size: 13 residues. CDR1 is SGHTA, CDR2 FQGNSA, per germline. CDR3 sequence: CASSLSGAGGYTF. CDR3 DNA sequence: TGTGCCAGCAGCTTATCAGGGGCGGGGGGCTACACCTTC.

This clonotype was seen more than once but under ten times. The V call is TRBV27, the J call TRBJ2-1, with 9 bases identical to TRBD2. Germline loops: CDR1 MNHEY, CDR2 SMNVEV (reference sequence). V was pared by 7 bases and J by 8 bases, with 6 bases of the junction left unmatched. The CDR3 runs to 13 residues. The CDR3 DNA is TGTGCCAGCATGGCTAGCGGGGTAGATGAGCAGTTCTTC. As protein: CASMASGVDEQFF.

This clonotype was counted only a few times. This chain links TRBV6-2 or TRBV6-3 with TRBJ2-3, with 7 bases matching TRBD2. Germline CDR1 and CDR2: MNHEY and SVGEGT. The CDR3 consists of 16 residues. The junction had 18 bases not matched to a gene; V was cut back by 8 bases and J by 7 bases. CDR3 sequence reads: CASGRGGGNEFHTQYF. The CDR3 DNA follows: TGTGCCAGCGGACGGGGCGGGGGAAACGAATTTCATACGCAGTATTTT.

The chain links TRBV5-1 to TRBJ1-2; D may be TRBD1 (6 bases). Germline V gene lookup returns CDR1 SGHRS and CDR2 YFSETQ. Trimming removed 5 bases at V and 2 bases at J, with 10 bases between. The length of the CDR3 is 13 residues. Here the CDR3 reads CASRRDINYGYTF. The CDR3, as DNA: TGCGCCAGCAGAAGGGACATCAACTATGGCTACACCTTC.

This clonotype has just a few counts. The rearrangement joins TRBV12-3 or TRBV12-4 to TRBJ1-2; D not resolved. The CDR3 has 16 amino acids. Trimming pared 7 bases from V and 7 bases from J, leaving 25 bases between. The CDR3 bases are TGTGCCAGCATCCTAGGTGCCGCCATCGGATCGGTTGGCTACACCTTC. The encoded protein is CASILGAAIGSVGYTF.

Note on this clonotype: The junction departs from germline at one end; a sequencing error may be responsible. The chain links TRBV28 to TRBJ1-2; D is possibly TRBD1 (5 bases). The CDR3 is 16 amino acids. Germline CDR1 MDHEN, CDR2 SYDVKM. The CDR3 reads CASSFREQESNYGHTF. The CDR3, as DNA: TGTGCCAGCAGTTTCCGAGAACAGGAATCGAACTATGGCCACACCTTC.

In this sample, this clonotype turned up a few times. The CDR3 DNA reads TGTGCCAGCAGCCCAGGGGACAACCTATATGGCTACACCTTC. This encodes CASSPGDNLYGYTF. V usage is TRBV5-6 and J usage is TRBJ1-2, with a possible D match to TRBD1 (6 bases). The germline V and J ends were trimmed by 4 bases and 5 bases, with 15 bases remaining between them. Germline V CDR1 and CDR2: SGHDT, YYEEEE. The CDR3 runs to 14 residues.

The chain couples TRBV15 to TRBJ2-1; D perhaps matches TRBD1 (5 bases). Germline V lookup: CDR1 LNHNV, CDR2 YYDKDF (reference sequence). The V end was cut by 0 bases, the J end by 5 bases, with 11 bases between. The CDR3 totals 15 residues. CDR3 sequence: CATSRDPGFHNEQFF. The CDR3, as DNA: TGTGCCACCAGCAGAGATCCAGGGTTCCACAATGAGCAGTTCTTC.

This clonotype was detected many times. The DNA of the CDR3 is TGTGCCAGCACCTTAGGGGGGACTCTGGGAGAGACCCAGTACTTC. This sequence encodes CASTLGGTLGETQYF. The chain carries TRBV6-5 and TRBJ2-5; tentatively, D is TRBD1 or TRBD2 (6 bases each). This CDR3 is built from 15 residues. V was trimmed by 7 bases and J by 4 bases, leaving 19 bases between them. Germline V CDR1 and CDR2: MNHEY, SVGAGI.

The rearrangement uses TRBV4-1 and TRBJ2-7; 8 positions match TRBD1. From germline, CDR1 is MGHRA and CDR2 YSYEKL. The V segment lost 0 bases and the J segment 5 bases; nucleotides outside the gene matches: 6. There are 15 residues in the CDR3. As DNA, the CDR3 is TGCGCCAGCAGCCAAGACCGGACAGGGATTAACGAGCAGTACTTC. This gives the protein CASSQDRTGINEQYF.

This clonotype was detected a few times. V gene TRBV4-1 combines with J gene TRBJ2-5; 8 positions agree with TRBD1. The CDR3 has 15 residues. After removal of 3 bases from V and 7 bases from J, the junction contained 10 bases not matched to a gene. Per the germline V gene, CDR1 is MGHRA and CDR2 is YSYEKL. CDR3 coding DNA: TGCGCCAGCAGCCAGATCGACAGGGGTTCGGGGACCCAGTACTTC. It encodes CASSQIDRGSGTQYF.

J is TRBJ2-7 and V is TRBV20-1; 7 bases are a match to TRBD1. The trim removed 5 bases at V and 1 base at J, leaving 8 bases unmatched. Per germline, CDR1 DFQATT and CDR2 SNEGSKA (reference sequence). The CDR3 is made up of 14 amino acids. The CDR3 DNA reads as TGCAGTGCTCCCCGGACAGGCGAGTCCTACGAGCAGTACTTC. Residues: CSAPRTGESYEQYF.

The table lists this clonotype with a few counts. CDR3 sequence (DNA): TGCGCCAGCAGCCAGGAAAACTTACAGGGAGGGGAGCAGTACTTC. Residues: CASSQENLQGGEQYF. The V call is TRBV5-1, the J call TRBJ2-7, with D possibly TRBD2 on 7 matching bases. Germline V gives CDR1 SGHRS, CDR2 YFSETQ. This CDR3 is built from 15 residues. V lost 4 bases and J 7 bases, leaving 21 bases between the germline ends.

The V call is TRBV12-3 or TRBV12-4, the J call TRBJ1-1, with D perhaps TRBD1 (5 bases). Deletions cut 1 base from V and 6 bases from J, with 15 bases between. This CDR3 spans 15 amino acids. CDR3 sequence reads: CASSLVTGGKSEAFF. In nucleotides, the CDR3 is TGTGCCAGCAGTTTAGTGACCGGGGGGAAGTCTGAAGCTTTCTTT.

About this clonotype: At one end, the junction sequence differs from germline, possibly due to a read error. CDR3 sequence reads: CANSLGTSDYNEQFF. The CDR3 region has the DNA TGTGCCAACAGCTTAGGTACTAGCGACTACAATGAGCAGTTCTTC. V is TRBV7-9 and J is TRBJ2-1, with TRBD2 matching over 7 bases. Germline V gene sequence: CDR1 SEHNR, CDR2 FQNEAQ (reference sequence). This CDR3 region has 15 residues.

This chain connects TRBV5-1 to TRBJ2-3; a possible D gene is TRBD2 (6 bases). V was shortened by 0 bases and J by 0 bases, with 11 bases between the two germline ends. CDR1 and CDR2 (germline): SGHRS, YFSETQ. The CDR3 runs 16 residues. CDR3: CASSLVKGTSTDTQYF. Written as DNA, the CDR3 is TGCGCCAGCAGCTTGGTCAAGGGGACTAGCACAGATACGCAGTATTTT.

The rearrangement uses TRBV4-1 and TRBJ2-2; possibly TRBD2 for D (5 bases). V lost 1 base to trimming and J lost 0 bases, with 6 bases between them. The CDR3 is 15 amino acids. Germline V CDR1 and CDR2: MGHRA, YSYEKL. The CDR3 DNA reads TGCGCCAGCAGCCAAGTCGGGGCGAACACCGGGGAGCTGTTTTTT. Translating gives CASSQVGANTGELFF.

The gene calls are TRBV24-1 and TRBJ2-5; a possible D gene is TRBD2 (6 bases). The CDR3 spans 15 residues. CDR1 is KGHDR and CDR2 is SFDVKD in the germline V gene. V lost 4 bases and J lost 0, with 11 bases in between. For the CDR3, the DNA is TGTGCCACCAGTGACGTGGGACTCGACCAAGAGACCCAGTACTTC. Residues: CATSDVGLDQETQYF.

V usage is TRBV6-1 and J usage is TRBJ2-7; TRBD1 agrees at 8 bases. The V segment lost 5 bases and the J segment 5 bases; nucleotides outside the gene matches: 8. Germline CDR1 reads MNHNS; CDR2 reads SASEGT. The CDR3 sequence is 14 residues long. The CDR3 DNA is TGTGCCAGCAGTTCCCGACAGGGGCTCGACGAGCAGTACTTC. Amino acid sequence: CASSSRQGLDEQYF.

The genes are TRBV11-3 and TRBJ2-1; 9 bases align to TRBD1. The CDR3 is 14 amino acids. V was clipped by 5 bases and J by 10 bases; unmatched bases: 9. Germline CDR1 SGHNT, CDR2 YENEEA. CDR3 nucleotide sequence: TGTGCCAGCAGCCCGGGACAGGGTGGTTGGGAGCAGTTCTTC. This gives the protein CASSPGQGGWEQFF.

This clonotype showed up just a few times. CDR3 region: CASSQLPTSTDTQYF. CDR3 DNA sequence: TGTGCCAGCAGCCAACTCCCAACTAGCACAGATACGCAGTATTTT. The chain links TRBV5-6 to TRBJ2-3; D gene ambiguous. Trimming cost V 4 bases and J 0 bases, with 12 bases left between them. This CDR3 region has 15 residues. Germline CDR1 is SGHDT and CDR2 is YYEEEE.

This clonotype was seen a few times. This chain uses TRBV29-1 with TRBJ1-2, with 12 bases lining up with TRBD1. This CDR3 is built from 16 residues. Trimming cost V 1 base and J 7 bases; bases outside gene matches: 10. The germline CDR1 and CDR2 sequences are SQVTM and ANQGSEA. The DNA for the CDR3 is TGCAGCGTTGAAGGCTGGCCGGGACAGGGGGCACGTGGCTACACCTTC. It is translated as CSVEGWPGQGARGYTF.